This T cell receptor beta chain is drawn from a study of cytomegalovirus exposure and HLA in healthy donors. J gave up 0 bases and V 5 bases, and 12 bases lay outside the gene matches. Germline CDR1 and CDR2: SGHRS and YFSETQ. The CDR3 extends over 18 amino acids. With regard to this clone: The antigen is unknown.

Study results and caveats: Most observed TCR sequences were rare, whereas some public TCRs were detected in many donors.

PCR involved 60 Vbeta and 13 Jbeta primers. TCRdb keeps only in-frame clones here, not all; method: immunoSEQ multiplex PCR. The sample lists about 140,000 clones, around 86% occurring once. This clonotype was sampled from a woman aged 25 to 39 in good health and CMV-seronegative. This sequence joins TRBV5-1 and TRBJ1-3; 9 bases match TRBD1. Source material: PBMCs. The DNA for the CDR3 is TGCGCCAGCAGTCGCCGACCGGGACAGGGAAGCTCTGGAAACACCATATATTTT. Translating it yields CASSRRPGQGSSGNTIYF.